The present T cell receptor (beta chain) was sequenced within a study of cytomegalovirus exposure and HLA in healthy donors. On the study more broadly: There were under 130 million unique TCR beta sequences, drawn from roughly 200 million T cells, in an earlier analysis.

Whole-study findings and limits: Reportedly, fewer N-insertions than the approximately 690-donor mean appeared in an Asian-associated ancestry cluster in a later analysis. In an earlier analysis, productive rearrangement rates for most beta V segments clustered near 87% or 30%.

This CDR3 has 13 residues. Germline CDR1 reads MGHRA; CDR2 reads YSYEKL. V gave up 1 base and J gave up 6 bases, with 6 bases separating them. Both 60 Vbeta primers and 13 Jbeta primers went into the PCR. Using immunoSEQ multiplex PCR, the repertoire was profiled, and TCRdb retains in-frame clones only, with some absent. In total, the table holds over 110,000 clones. Worth noting for this clone: Antigen specificity is unknown.

What was sequenced was PBMCs. J is TRBJ1-4 and V is TRBV4-1, with unresolved D. The sequence was obtained from a male donor in good health and CMV-seronegative. The CDR3 nucleotides read TGCGCCAGCAGCCAAGGGGGAGATGAAAAACTGTTTTTT. This translates into CASSQGGDEKLFF.